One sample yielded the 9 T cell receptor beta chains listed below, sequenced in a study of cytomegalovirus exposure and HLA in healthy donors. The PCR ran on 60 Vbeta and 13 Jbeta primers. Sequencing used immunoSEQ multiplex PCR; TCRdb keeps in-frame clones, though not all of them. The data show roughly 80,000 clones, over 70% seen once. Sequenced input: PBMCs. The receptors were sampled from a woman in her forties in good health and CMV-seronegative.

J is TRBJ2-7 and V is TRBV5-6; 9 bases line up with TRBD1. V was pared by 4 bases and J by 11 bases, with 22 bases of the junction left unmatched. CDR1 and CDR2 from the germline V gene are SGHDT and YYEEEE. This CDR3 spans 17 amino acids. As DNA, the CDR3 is TGTGCCAGCAGCACGGCCGGCTGGGGACAGGGCCTTCTAAAGGAGTACTTC. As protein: CASSTAGWGQGLLKEYF.

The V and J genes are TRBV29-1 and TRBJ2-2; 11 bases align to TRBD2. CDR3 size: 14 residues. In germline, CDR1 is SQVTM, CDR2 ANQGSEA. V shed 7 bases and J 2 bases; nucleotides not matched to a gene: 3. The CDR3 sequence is CSAGTSGNTGELFF. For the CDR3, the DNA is TGCAGCGCTGGGACTAGCGGTAACACCGGGGAGCTGTTTTTT.

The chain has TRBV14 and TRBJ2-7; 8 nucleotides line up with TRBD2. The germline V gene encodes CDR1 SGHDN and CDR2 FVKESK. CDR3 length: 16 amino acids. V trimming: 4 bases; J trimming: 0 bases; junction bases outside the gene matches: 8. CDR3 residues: CASSPVAGWSSYEQYF. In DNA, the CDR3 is TGTGCCAGCAGCCCAGTAGCGGGGTGGAGCTCCTACGAGCAGTACTTC.

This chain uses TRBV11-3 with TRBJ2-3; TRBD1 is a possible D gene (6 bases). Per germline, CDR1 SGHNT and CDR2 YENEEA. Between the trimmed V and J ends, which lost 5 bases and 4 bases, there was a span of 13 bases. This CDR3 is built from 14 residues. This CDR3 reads CASSDRTWSDTQYF. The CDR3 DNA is TGTGCCAGCAGCGACAGGACCTGGTCAGATACGCAGTATTTT.

This CDR3 reads CASSPRIPGANVLTF. For the CDR3, the DNA is TGTGCCAGCAGCCCCAGAATCCCCGGGGCCAACGTCCTGACTTTC. The chain recombines TRBV5-4 with TRBJ2-6; D is unresolved. Germline CDR1 and CDR2: SGHNT and YYREEE (reference sequence). Trimming left V 4 bases short and J 4 bases short, with 12 bases between. This CDR3 region has 15 residues.

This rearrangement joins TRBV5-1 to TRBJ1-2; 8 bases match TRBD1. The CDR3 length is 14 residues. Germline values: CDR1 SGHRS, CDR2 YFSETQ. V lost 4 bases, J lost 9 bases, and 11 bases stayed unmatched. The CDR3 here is CASSLGQDHVSYTF. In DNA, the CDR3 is TGCGCCAGCAGCCTGGGACAGGACCACGTCAGCTACACCTTC.

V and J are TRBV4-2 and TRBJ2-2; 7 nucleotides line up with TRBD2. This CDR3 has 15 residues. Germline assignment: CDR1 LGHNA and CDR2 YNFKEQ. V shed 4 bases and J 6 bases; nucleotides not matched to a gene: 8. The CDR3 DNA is TGTGCCAGCAGCCGCCTTAGTGGGGGGGCCGGGGAGCTGTTTTTT. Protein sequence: CASSRLSGGAGELFF.

The CDR3 region has the DNA TGTGCCAGCAGCTTGACAGGGGGAGTCACTGAAGCTTTCTTT. Protein sequence: CASSLTGGVTEAFF. V usage is TRBV6-4 and J usage is TRBJ1-1; 9 positions match TRBD1. The CDR3 is made up of 14 amino acids. Germline V gene data show CDR1 as MRHNA and CDR2 as SNTAGT. The V gene end was trimmed by 6 bases and the J gene end by 4 bases; junction bases not matched to a gene: 6.

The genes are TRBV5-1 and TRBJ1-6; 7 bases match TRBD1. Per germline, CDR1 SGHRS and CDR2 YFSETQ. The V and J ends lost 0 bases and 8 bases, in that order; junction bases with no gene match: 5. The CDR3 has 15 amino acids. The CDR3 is CASSLEGQVDSPLHF. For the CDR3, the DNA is TGCGCCAGCAGCTTGGAAGGACAGGTAGATTCACCCCTCCACTTT.